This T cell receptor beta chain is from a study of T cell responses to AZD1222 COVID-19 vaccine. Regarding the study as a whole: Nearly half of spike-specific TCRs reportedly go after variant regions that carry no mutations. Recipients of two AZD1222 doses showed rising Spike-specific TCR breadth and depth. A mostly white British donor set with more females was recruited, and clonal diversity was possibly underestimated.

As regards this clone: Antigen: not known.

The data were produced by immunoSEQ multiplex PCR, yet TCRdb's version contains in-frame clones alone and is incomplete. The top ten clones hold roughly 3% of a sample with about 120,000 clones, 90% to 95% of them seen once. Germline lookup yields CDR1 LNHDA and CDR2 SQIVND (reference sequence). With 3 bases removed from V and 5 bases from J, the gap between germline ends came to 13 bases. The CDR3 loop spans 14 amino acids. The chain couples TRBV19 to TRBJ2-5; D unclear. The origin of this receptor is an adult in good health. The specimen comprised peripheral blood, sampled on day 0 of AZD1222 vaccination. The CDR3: CASSIGLVGETQYF. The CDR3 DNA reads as TGTGCCAGTAGTATTGGGCTAGTGGGGGAGACCCAGTACTTC.